The entry that follows covers one T cell receptor (beta chain) sequence. This entry comes from a study of blood T cell repertoires in COVID-19. This CDR3 has 15 residues. V lost 6 bases and J lost 8; bases outside the gene matches: 12. The germline CDR1 and CDR2 sequences are LNHDA and SQIVND (reference sequence). TCRdb's copy holds only in-frame clones and misses some; the assay was immunoSEQ multiplex PCR. The sample shows around 18,000 clones, roughly 87% of them seen only once. The receptor was isolated from a man aged 55 to 70 with active COVID-19. V is TRBV19 and J is TRBJ1-2, with 10 positions matching TRBD1. Sample: peripheral blood. The DNA for the CDR3 is TGTGCCAGTAGGGCCGGGACAGGGGACGTGGGGGGCTACACCTTC. Protein sequence: CASRAGTGDVGGYTF.